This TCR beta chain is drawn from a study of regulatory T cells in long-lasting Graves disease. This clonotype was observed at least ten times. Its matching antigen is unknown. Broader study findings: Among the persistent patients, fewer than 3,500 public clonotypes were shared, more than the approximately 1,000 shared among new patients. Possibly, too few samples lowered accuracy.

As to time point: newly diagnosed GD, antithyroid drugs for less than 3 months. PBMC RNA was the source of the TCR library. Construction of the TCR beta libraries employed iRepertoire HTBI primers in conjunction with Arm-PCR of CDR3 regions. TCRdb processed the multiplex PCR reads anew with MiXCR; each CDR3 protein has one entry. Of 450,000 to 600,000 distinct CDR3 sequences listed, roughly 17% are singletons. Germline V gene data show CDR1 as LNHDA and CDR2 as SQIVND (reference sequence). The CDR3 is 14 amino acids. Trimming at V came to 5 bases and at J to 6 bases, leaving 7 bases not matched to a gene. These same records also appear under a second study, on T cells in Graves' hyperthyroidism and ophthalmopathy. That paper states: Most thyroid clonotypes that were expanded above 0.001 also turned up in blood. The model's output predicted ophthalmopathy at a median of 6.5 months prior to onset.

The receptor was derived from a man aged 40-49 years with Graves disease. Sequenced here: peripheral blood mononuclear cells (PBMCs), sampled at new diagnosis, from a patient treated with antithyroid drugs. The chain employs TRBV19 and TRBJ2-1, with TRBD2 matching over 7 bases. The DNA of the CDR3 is TGTGCCAGTAGTGGGAGTGGGAGGGCCAATGAGCAGTTCTTC. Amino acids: CASSGSGRANEQFF.